The T cell receptor (beta chain) described here comes from a study of naive and memory T cell subsets. Trimming cost V 1 base and J 8 bases; bases outside gene matches: 9. Per the germline V gene, CDR1 is LGHDT and CDR2 is YNNKEL (reference sequence). This CDR3 spans 15 amino acids. A few counts support this clonotype. Its target is not known. Two oligonucleotides, mixed equimolar, formed the beta constant-region primer covering TRBC1 and TRBC2. Nested alpha and beta constant-region primers with the SP2 primer drove four PCR rounds on ligated cDNA. A 12-nucleotide UMI and the SP2 primer were added to the cDNA 3' end by oligonucleotide ligation. In TCRdb, the UMI-ligation and nested PCR reads were re-called with MiXCR into one record per CDR3 protein. The table includes roughly 92,000 distinct CDR3 sequences, roughly 10% detected once. Study results and limitations: Naive and memory repertoire findings lacked a ground truth for validation. A few larger clonotypes appeared in naive repertoires, especially CD8, possibly memory cells re-expressing CD45RA.

Cells stained for CD3, CD4, CD8, CD45RA, CD27 and viability were sorted into four CD45RA/CD27 subsets. The specimen was naive CD4+ T cells from blood. The TCR was taken from a human donor in good health. The chain links TRBV3-1 to TRBJ2-3, with 7 positions matching TRBD1. CDR3 in DNA: TGTGCCAGCAGCCAAGCGGGACAGCAACGGGGTACGCAGTATTTT. Translation gives CASSQAGQQRGTQYF.